These 28 T cell receptor beta chains share one sample of origin, sequenced in a study of cytotoxic CD8 clonotypes in ibrutinib-treated CLL. Libraries were prepared by immunoSEQ multiplex PCR; TCRdb keeps only in-frame clonotypes and omits some of them. Seen here are tens of thousands of clones, around 67% observed once, and the top ten hold less than 7.5%. Sequencing was performed on PBMCs, taken at disease progression, from a patient treated with ibrutinib. These receptor sequences come from a human donor with chronic lymphocytic leukemia.

V is TRBV29-1 and J is TRBJ2-3, with 7 bases that match TRBD2. The length of the CDR3 is 14 residues. Looked up from germline, CDR1 is SQVTM and CDR2 is ANQGSEA. V shed 6 bases, J shed 14 bases, and the junction held 20 bases outside the gene matches. The chain's CDR3 is CSVEGESVREKGYF. The CDR3 nucleotides are TGCAGCGTCGAGGGAGAAAGCGTGCGGGAGAAGGGGTATTTT.

CDR3 sequence: CASSSLGVHEQYF. The CDR3 nucleotides read TGTGCCAGCAGCTCCCTCGGGGTTCACGAGCAGTACTTC. The V call is TRBV11-2, the J call TRBJ2-7; possible D gene TRBD2, 5 bases. The CDR3 is made up of 13 amino acids. Germline CDR1 reads SGHAT; CDR2 reads FQNNGV. Trimming removed 4 bases from V and 5 bases from J, with 12 bases in between. The full variable domain, with the rest looked up from reference TRBV11-2 and TRBJ2-7, is EAGVAQSPRYKIIEKRQSVAFWCNPISGHATLYWYQQILGQGPKLLIQFQNNGVVDDSQLPKDRFSAERLKGVDSTLKIQPAKLEDSAVYLCASSSLGVHEQYFGPGTRLTVT.

V usage is TRBV5-5 and J usage is TRBJ2-7; 7 bases align to TRBD2. The CDR3 spans 14 residues. Germline V gene data show CDR1 as SGHKS and CDR2 as YYEKEE (reference sequence). The V gene end was trimmed by 5 bases and the J gene end by 7 bases; junction bases not matched to a gene: 12. In DNA form, the CDR3 reads TGTGCCAGCAGAGATCGGGCGAGAGCGGGGGAGCAGTACTTC. Its translation: CASRDRARAGEQYF.

This sequence joins TRBV6-1 and TRBJ1-1; the D is unclear. This CDR3 is 13 amino acids long. The V and J ends lost 3 bases and 6 bases respectively, with 11 bases between them. CDR1 and CDR2 from the germline V gene are MNHNS and SASEGT. The CDR3 nucleotides are TGTGCCAGCAGTGAGACGGAGGTCGCTGAAGCTTTCTTT. It codes for CASSETEVAEAFF.

This chain joins TRBV7-3 and TRBJ2-2, with TRBD2 identical over 15 bases. Unmatched junction bases numbered 4, after V lost 5 bases and J lost 6 bases. The CDR3 covers 16 residues. Germline V gene lookup returns CDR1 SGHTA and CDR2 FQGTGA. CDR3 residues: CASSRGLAGGAGELFF. The DNA for the CDR3 is TGTGCCAGCAGCCGCGGACTAGCGGGAGGGGCCGGGGAGCTGTTTTTT.

This clone was recorded once. The chain joins TRBV9 to TRBJ2-7, with TRBD1 as a possible D gene (6 bases). Trimming took 1 base from V and 5 from J, leaving 16 bases between them. Germline assignment: CDR1 SGDLS and CDR2 YYNGEE. This CDR3 region has 15 residues. The CDR3 coding sequence is TGTGCCAGCAGCGTAAGCCAGGGGTCATGGGACGAGCAGTACTTC. This gives the protein CASSVSQGSWDEQYF.

The V and J genes are TRBV30 and TRBJ2-7, with D possibly matching TRBD2 (5 bases). The CDR3 is 14 residues long. V lost 5 bases, J lost 3 bases, and 17 bases lay in between. The germline gives CDR1 GTSNPN, CDR2 SVGIG (reference sequence). CDR3: CAWVSRGLSYEQYF. Here the CDR3 DNA reads TGTGCCTGGGTATCCCGGGGATTGAGCTACGAGCAGTACTTC.

This chain uses TRBV11-2 with TRBJ1-1, with 7 nucleotides matching TRBD1. The CDR3 is 12 residues long. Germline V gene data show CDR1 as SGHAT and CDR2 as FQNNGV. The trim removed 5 bases at V and 8 bases at J, leaving 5 bases unmatched. The CDR3 coding sequence is TGTGCCAGCAGCCAGGGGACAGTCGAAGCTTTCTTT. Protein product: CASSQGTVEAFF.

The chain has TRBV6-5 and TRBJ2-7, with 7 bases that match TRBD2. With V trimmed by 2 bases and J by 2 bases, 3 bases remained unmatched. This CDR3 region has 14 residues. Germline values: CDR1 MNHEY, CDR2 SVGAGI. The CDR3 DNA reads TGTGCCAGCAGTTACGGGGGGGTCCCCTACGAGCAGTACTTC. This sequence encodes CASSYGGVPYEQYF.

The chain couples TRBV4-2 to TRBJ2-1; tentatively, D is TRBD2 (7 bases). CDR3 length: 19 residues. Germline loops: CDR1 LGHNA, CDR2 YNFKEQ. V was pared by 0 bases and J by 8 bases, with 26 bases between. The CDR3 DNA is TGTGCCAGCAGCCAAGATTCGCCGGGGGGCCCCGCTCCCGCCCATGAGCAGTTCTTC. Protein: CASSQDSPGGPAPAHEQFF.

The chain combines TRBV15 with TRBJ1-4; D may be TRBD1 (6 bases). The germline V gene encodes CDR1 LNHNV and CDR2 YYDKDF (reference sequence). Trimming removed 4 bases at V and 5 bases at J, with 11 bases between. This CDR3 has 14 amino acids. CDR3 loop: CATSTDRFNEKLFF. The CDR3 DNA sequence: TGTGCCACCAGCACGGACAGATTCAATGAAAAACTGTTTTTT.

V usage is TRBV11-3 and J usage is TRBJ1-4; no reliable D call. From germline, CDR1 is SGHNT and CDR2 YENEEA. This CDR3 spans 14 amino acids. V gave up 5 bases and J gave up 1 base, with 8 bases separating them. The DNA of the CDR3 is TGTGCCAGCAGCCCTCCAGGAACTAATGAAAAACTGTTTTTT. Translated: CASSPPGTNEKLFF.

The rearrangement uses TRBV7-2 and TRBJ2-5; D remains ambiguous. V was trimmed by 5 bases and J by 5 bases, leaving 18 bases between them. The CDR3 contains 15 residues. Germline CDR1 reads SGHTA; CDR2 reads FQGNSA. CDR3: CASSTGSRSAETQYF. The CDR3 bases are TGTGCCAGCAGCACCGGGTCGAGGTCGGCCGAGACCCAGTACTTC.

The rearrangement links TRBV5-8 to TRBJ1-2; D not resolved. Trimming removed 4 bases at V and 0 bases at J, with 10 bases between. There are 14 residues in the CDR3. The germline V gene encodes CDR1 SGHTS and CDR2 YDEGEE. For the CDR3, the DNA is TGTGCCAGCAGCGACCGGAACCCTAACTATGGCTACACCTTC. It yields the protein CASSDRNPNYGYTF.

The V and J genes are TRBV2 and TRBJ2-3; D gene unclear. V gave up 9 bases and J gave up 4 bases, with 8 bases separating them. Germline CDR1 is SNHLY and CDR2 is FYNNEI. CDR3 size: 11 residues. CDR3 sequence (DNA): TGTGCCAGTGATAACTCAGATACGCAGTATTTT. It specifies CASDNSDTQYF.

This chain joins TRBV29-1 and TRBJ1-2; no definite D call. The germline gives CDR1 SQVTM, CDR2 ANQGSEA. This CDR3 region has 12 residues. Trimming took off 5 bases at V and 1 base at J, with 8 bases between the two ends. The CDR3 region is CSVLDGNYGYTF. For the CDR3, the DNA is TGCAGCGTTTTGGACGGTAACTATGGCTACACCTTC. The full variable domain, with the rest looked up from reference TRBV29-1 and TRBJ1-2, is SAVISQKPSRDICQRGTSLTIQCQVDSQVTMMFWYRQQPGQSLTLIATANQGSEATYESGFVIDKFPISRPNLTFSTLTVSNMSPEDSSIYLCSVLDGNYGYTFGSGTRLTVV.

This clone was seen more than once but under ten times. V usage is TRBV10-3 and J usage is TRBJ2-3, with no clear D. The V end lost 0 bases, the J end lost 6 bases, and 7 bases lay between the germline ends. The V gene's germline CDR1 is ENHRY and CDR2 SYGVKD. The CDR3 is 13 amino acids. This chain's CDR3 is CAISESSRDTQYF. CDR3 coding DNA: TGTGCCATCAGTGAGTCGAGTCGGGATACGCAGTATTTT.

This clone was counted only a few times. V gene TRBV5-6 combines with J gene TRBJ1-5, with 10 bases identical to TRBD1. The ends lost 4 bases at V and 0 bases at J; junction bases unmatched: 7. The CDR3 has 17 residues. CDR1 is SGHDT and CDR2 is YYEEEE in the germline V gene. CDR3 DNA sequence: TGTGCCAGCAGCACCGGACAGGGGGTATATAGCAATCAGCCCCAGCATTTT. Its translation is CASSTGQGVYSNQPQHF.

The chain employs TRBV7-2 and TRBJ2-1, with D tentatively TRBD2 (6 bases). There are 15 residues in the CDR3. The germline gives CDR1 SGHTA, CDR2 FQGNSA. Trimming stripped 4 bases from V and 8 bases from J, with 18 bases between. This chain's CDR3 is CASSSLVGGWDEQFF. DNA for the CDR3: TGTGCCAGCAGCTCCCTAGTGGGGGGATGGGATGAGCAGTTCTTC.

The rearrangement uses TRBV11-3 and TRBJ2-7; D may be TRBD2 (6 bases). The germline V and J ends were trimmed by 0 bases and 2 bases, with 11 bases remaining between them. The CDR3 runs 15 residues. CDR1 SGHNT and CDR2 YENEEA come from the germline V gene. The CDR3 loop reads CASSLERGLAYEQYF. As DNA, the CDR3 is TGTGCCAGCAGCTTAGAGCGGGGTCTAGCCTACGAGCAGTACTTC.

The CDR3 DNA follows: TGTGCCACGTCCCAAGGGGGCGCGGAATCACCCCTCCACTTT. Encoded protein: CATSQGGAESPLHF. V usage is TRBV10-3 and J usage is TRBJ1-6, with TRBD1 matching 7 bases. Trimming took 10 bases from V and 10 from J; bases not matched to a gene: 13. Germline loops: CDR1 ENHRY, CDR2 SYGVKD. This CDR3 is built from 14 residues.

The chain uses TRBV13 and TRBJ2-4; TRBD2 matches 8 bases. Germline V lookup: CDR1 PRHDT, CDR2 FYEKMQ (reference sequence). The J segment lost 0 bases and the V segment lost 10 bases, leaving 20 bases of the junction unmatched. This CDR3 contains 19 residues. The CDR3 reads CATLSGTRAPLIAKNIQYF. CDR3 bases: TGTGCCACTCTGTCTGGGACTAGAGCTCCCTTAATAGCCAAAAACATTCAGTACTTC. The whole variable domain, remainder taken from reference TRBV13 and TRBJ2-4, is AAGVIQSPRHLIKEKRETATLKCYPIPRHDTVYWYQQGPGQDPQFLISFYEKMQSDKGSIPDRFSAQQFSDYHSELNMSSLELGDSALYFCATLSGTRAPLIAKNIQYFGAGTRLSVL.

With regard to this clone: Mismatch with germline at one junction end may stem from a read error. The CDR3 region is CASSLEGGPNF. DNA for the CDR3: TGTGCCAGCAGCCTAGAAGGTGGGCCGAACTTC. V and J are TRBV11-3 and TRBJ2-7; the D is unclear. This CDR3 spans 11 amino acids. Germline lookup yields CDR1 SGHNT and CDR2 YENEEA.

The chain couples TRBV5-5 to TRBJ2-1; the match to TRBD2 covers 12 bases. The CDR3 spans 16 residues. Germline assignment: CDR1 SGHKS and CDR2 YYEKEE (reference sequence). The junction had 9 bases not matched to a gene; V was cut back by 4 bases and J by 7 bases. Here the CDR3 reads CASSPRLAGDVNEQFF. DNA for the CDR3: TGTGCCAGCAGCCCCAGACTAGCGGGAGATGTGAATGAGCAGTTCTTC.

V and J are TRBV6-5 and TRBJ2-7; TRBD2 might be the D (5 bases). Germline CDR1 reads MNHEY; CDR2 reads SVGAGI. This CDR3 has 15 amino acids. V was pared by 4 bases and J by 1 base, with 14 bases between. CDR3 amino acids: CASSSTRLSSYEQYF. The CDR3 DNA is TGTGCCAGCAGTTCCACCCGACTATCATCCTACGAGCAGTACTTC.

The chain employs TRBV7-2 and TRBJ2-1; a weak D match, TRBD1 (6 bases). Per germline, CDR1 SGHTA and CDR2 FQGNSA. The CDR3 contains 13 residues. Trimming pared 1 base from V and 7 bases from J, leaving 8 bases between. CDR3 region: CASSLVRGNEQFF. The CDR3 nucleotides are TGTGCCAGCAGCTTAGTCAGGGGAAATGAGCAGTTCTTC.

CDR3 amino acids: CASSLDGNTIYF. CDR3 nucleotides: TGTGCCAGCAGTCTCGATGGAAACACCATATATTTT. This rearrangement joins TRBV11-3 to TRBJ1-3, with D hard to call. V was cut by 6 bases and J by 3 bases, with 6 bases left in between. CDR1 SGHNT and CDR2 YENEEA come from the germline V gene. The CDR3 has 12 amino acids.

This chain connects TRBV30 to TRBJ2-1; a weak D match, TRBD1 (5 bases). Per the germline V gene, CDR1 is GTSNPN and CDR2 is SVGIG (reference sequence). CDR3 length equals 11 residues. V was trimmed by 2 bases and J by 12 bases, leaving 11 bases between them. The CDR3 DNA follows: TGTGCCTGGAGTAAGAGACAGTGGCAGTTCTTC. It is translated as CAWSKRQWQFF.